A single sample is the source of the 24 T cell receptor beta chains below, sequenced in a study of blood T cells in healthy people across ages. It was with a sample-barcoded 5' primer and a J-beta primer mix that a second PCR of roughly 6 to 12 cycles was run. TCRdb re-called the 5' RACE reads with MiXCR, one entry per CDR3 protein. The sample contains roughly 1,300,000 distinct CDR3 sequences, around 59% of which appear only once. Sequencing was done on a sample of blood. These receptor sequences come from a man aged 18-30 years in good health.

This clonotype was seen a single time. The rearrangement uses TRBV5-1 and TRBJ2-5; D not certain. The closer fit of TRBJ2-7 to the DNA end suggests the J call may be wrong. The CDR3 is 12 residues long. Germline V gene lookup returns CDR1 SGHRS and CDR2 YFSETQ. The CDR3, as DNA: TGCGCCAGCAGCTTGGGGAAGGACGAGCAGTACTTC. It is translated as CASSLGKDEQYF.

A few counts support this clonotype. V usage is TRBV27 and J usage is TRBJ1-5; D is unclear. Deletions cut 8 bases from V and 4 bases from J, with 9 bases between. Germline V gene lookup returns CDR1 MNHEY and CDR2 SMNVEV (reference sequence). This CDR3 is 12 amino acids long. CDR3 coding DNA: TGTGCCAGCCGGTTCGGTAATCAGCCCCAGCATTTT. The encoded protein is CASRFGNQPQHF.

The sample holds a few counts of this clonotype. The chain uses TRBV4-2 and TRBJ2-1; no firm D call. The V and J ends lost 0 bases and 6 bases respectively, with 6 bases between them. Looked up from germline, CDR1 is LGHNA and CDR2 is YNFKEQ. CDR3 length equals 13 residues. The CDR3 DNA is TGTGCCAGCAGCCAAGACAGGAGCAATGAGCAGTTCTTC. It specifies CASSQDRSNEQFF.

This clonotype was counted only a few times. This chain uses TRBV27 with TRBJ1-2; 9 positions agree with TRBD1. This CDR3 is built from 13 residues. Trimming removed 8 bases from V and 5 bases from J; junction bases left unmatched: 6. The germline gives CDR1 MNHEY, CDR2 SMNVEV (reference sequence). CDR3 nucleotide sequence: TGTGCCAGCGGCTGGACAGGGGATTATGGCTACACCTTC. Protein: CASGWTGDYGYTF.

This clonotype has more than one count but fewer than ten. This sequence joins TRBV28 and TRBJ2-3, with D unclear. Germline CDR1 MDHEN, CDR2 SYDVKM. V gave up 8 bases and J gave up 0 bases, with 12 bases separating them. The CDR3 length is 14 residues. As DNA, the CDR3 is TGTGCCAGCGTTAGGGAACGGAGCACAGATACGCAGTATTTT. The encoded protein is CASVRERSTDTQYF.

This chain links TRBV20-1 with TRBJ2-3; no clear D gene. Germline V lookup: CDR1 DFQATT, CDR2 SNEGSKA (reference sequence). V lost 1 base and J lost 1, with 9 bases in between. The CDR3 sequence is 14 residues long. CDR3: CSARVSSGTDTQYF. The DNA for the CDR3 is TGCAGTGCTAGAGTTTCCAGTGGCACAGATACGCAGTATTTT.

V and J are TRBV27 and TRBJ2-7, with TRBD2 as a possible D gene (6 bases). CDR1 MNHEY and CDR2 SMNVEV come from the germline V gene (reference sequence). CDR3 length equals 13 residues. The V end was cut by 8 bases, the J end by 4 bases, with 15 bases between. Here the CDR3 DNA reads TGTGCCAGCTGTCCCCTAGCGTCGTACGAGCAGTACTTC. This sequence encodes CASCPLASYEQYF.

The V call is TRBV4-1, the J call TRBJ2-5, with a possible D match to TRBD2 (6 bases). Deletions cut 3 bases from V and 4 bases from J, with 24 bases between. Germline V gene sequence: CDR1 MGHRA, CDR2 YSYEKL. The CDR3 is made up of 18 amino acids. The CDR3 DNA reads TGCGCCAGCAGCCATAAGAAGGAGGGGTCTTCTTTTGTAGAGACCCAGTACTTC. This gives the protein CASSHKKEGSSFVETQYF.

This clonotype was picked up one time. V gene TRBV3-1 combines with J gene TRBJ2-7; D is perhaps TRBD2 (6 bases). This CDR3 is 15 amino acids long. The germline V and J ends were trimmed by 3 bases and 6 bases, with 18 bases remaining between them. CDR1 LGHDT and CDR2 YNNKEL come from the germline V gene (reference sequence). Here the CDR3 reads CASSHRGLALCEQYF. For the CDR3, the DNA is TGTGCCAGCAGCCATCGTGGTCTAGCGCTGTGCGAGCAGTACTTC.

The genes are TRBV29-1 and TRBJ1-1, with 7 bases that match TRBD1. V trimming: 2 bases; J trimming: 1 base; junction bases outside the gene matches: 10. The CDR3 consists of 16 residues. CDR1 and CDR2 (germline): SQVTM, ANQGSEA. CDR3 protein: CSVERRTRTGNTEAFF. The DNA of the CDR3 is TGCAGCGTTGAAAGACGGACCCGGACAGGGAACACTGAAGCTTTCTTT.

V and J are TRBV7-6 and TRBJ2-2; D not resolved. The germline V gene has CDR1 SGHVS and CDR2 FNYEAQ. V was trimmed by 2 bases and J by 5 bases, leaving 9 bases between them. The CDR3 covers 14 residues. The CDR3, as DNA: TGTGCCAGCAGCTTAAAAGTACAGACCGGGGAGCTGTTTTTT. Residues: CASSLKVQTGELFF.

A word on this clonotype: One junction end does not reproduce the germline sequence, and a read error may be involved. The chain has TRBV15 and TRBJ2-7, with 8 bases identical to TRBD2. The CDR3 contains 13 residues. Germline V gene sequence: CDR1 LNHNV, CDR2 YYDKDF (reference sequence). For the CDR3, the DNA is TGTGCCGCCAGCGGGGGAAGGTCCTACGAGCAGTACTTC. Translation: CAASGGRSYEQYF.

The genes are TRBV7-2 and TRBJ2-7; D might be TRBD1 or TRBD2, each matching 5 bases. Germline loops: CDR1 SGHTA, CDR2 FQGNSA. Trimming took off 4 bases at V and 9 bases at J, with 13 bases between the two ends. The CDR3 length is 12 residues. The DNA of the CDR3 is TGTGCCAGCAGCTATCAGGGACCAGCGCAGTACTTC. Translating gives CASSYQGPAQYF.

The chain recombines TRBV6-2 or TRBV6-3 with TRBJ1-2, with unresolved D. This CDR3 contains 14 residues. Germline-derived CDR1 and CDR2 are MNHEY and SVGEGT. With 1 base removed from V and 4 bases from J, the gap between germline ends came to 10 bases. In DNA form, the CDR3 reads TGTGCCAGCAGTTACTGGGGAGAAGGCTATGGCTACACCTTC. It encodes CASSYWGEGYGYTF.

The rearrangement joins TRBV19 to TRBJ2-1; D is possibly TRBD1 or TRBD2 (5 bases each). Germline lookup yields CDR1 LNHDA and CDR2 SQIVND (reference sequence). The CDR3 consists of 15 residues. V was pared by 4 bases and J by 5 bases, with 15 bases between. The DNA of the CDR3 is TGTGCCAGTAGTACCTCACGAGGGGTTGACAATGAGCAGTTCTTC. Protein sequence: CASSTSRGVDNEQFF.

The chain is built from TRBV20-1 and TRBJ1-6, with 7 bases fitting TRBD1. There are 19 residues in the CDR3. The V gene's germline CDR1 is DFQATT and CDR2 SNEGSKA (reference sequence). Trimming at V came to 0 bases and at J to 2 bases, leaving 13 bases not matched to a gene. Here the CDR3 reads CSARDQDRSSMPYNSPLHF. In nucleotides, the CDR3 is TGCAGTGCTAGAGATCAGGACAGGAGTTCAATGCCCTATAATTCACCCCTCCACTTT.

The chain recombines TRBV5-1 with TRBJ2-1; 7 bases map to TRBD2. The J call may not be correct, given that the DNA end is closer to TRBJ2-7. The CDR3 has 16 amino acids. Germline CDR1 is SGHRS and CDR2 is YFSETQ. This CDR3 reads CASSLETSASHNEQYF. The CDR3 DNA reads TGCGCCAGCAGCTTGGAAACTAGCGCATCCCACAATGAGCAGTACTTC.

The genes are TRBV15 and TRBJ1-2, with 7 bases fitting TRBD1. Germline lookup yields CDR1 LNHNV and CDR2 YYDKDF (reference sequence). The CDR3 spans 18 residues. The junction had 15 bases not matched to a gene; V was cut back by 5 bases and J by 0 bases. This chain's CDR3 is CATSGQNRGRLTNYGYTF. The CDR3 nucleotides read TGTGCCACCAGCGGTCAAAACAGGGGCCGACTCACTAACTATGGCTACACCTTC. Full variable domain (outside the CDR3, taken from reference TRBV15 and TRBJ1-2): DAMVIQNPRYQVTQFGKPVTLSCSQTLNHNVMYWYQQKSSQAPKLLFHYYDKDFNNEADTPDNFQSRRPNTSFCFLDIRSPGLGDTAMYLCATSGQNRGRLTNYGYTFGSGTRLTVV.

This clonotype was found a few times. The chain uses TRBV9 and TRBJ2-1; D call uncertain. Trimming pared 1 base from V and 7 bases from J, leaving 18 bases between. Germline assignment: CDR1 SGDLS and CDR2 YYNGEE. The CDR3 is 16 amino acids. CDR3: CASSVLYYPSENEQFF. The CDR3 DNA sequence: TGTGCCAGCAGCGTATTGTACTACCCATCCGAAAATGAGCAGTTCTTC.

Of note for this clonotype: At one boundary the junction diverges from the germline segment, which might be a read error. The chain links TRBV20-1 to TRBJ2-3, with D perhaps matching TRBD2 (5 bases). Germline CDR1 is DFQATT and CDR2 is SNEGSKA (reference sequence). The CDR3 runs to 12 residues. The CDR3 DNA reads as TGCAGTACTAGGCCCATCACAGATACGCAGTATTTT. Its translation: CSTRPITDTQYF.

The chain carries TRBV14 and TRBJ2-1, with TRBD1 matching over 8 bases. The DNA end is more similar to TRBJ2-7, so the J call may be wrong. CDR1 and CDR2 from the germline V gene are SGHDN and FVKESK. The CDR3 runs to 14 residues. The DNA of the CDR3 is TGTGCCAGCAGTCGTGCAGGGGGCCTCTACGAGCAGTACTTC. Translated, it gives CASSRAGGLYEQYF.

In this sample, this clonotype turned up a few times. The rearrangement uses TRBV21-1 and TRBJ2-5; no check of the table's D call, TRBD1, against the DNA was made. TRBV21-1 is labeled a pseudogene. The CDR3 is made up of 13 amino acids. CDR3 bases: TGTGCCAGCAGCTGGCGGGGGGCGAAGACCCAGTACTTC. This sequence encodes CASSWRGAKTQYF.

The chain uses TRBV6-1 and TRBJ2-4; D might be TRBD1 (7 bases). Near its end, the DNA agrees better with TRBJ2-7, so the J call may be wrong. The CDR3 loop spans 19 amino acids. Germline values: CDR1 MNHNS, CDR2 SASEGT. Written as DNA, the CDR3 is TGTGCCAGCAGTCCAAAGAGGGGATTACGGGGCGGGACAGAATACGAGCAGTACTTC. Amino acids: CASSPKRGLRGGTEYEQYF.

The chain joins TRBV6-5 to TRBJ1-2, with a weak D call TRBD1 (5 bases). The V gene's germline CDR1 is MNHEY and CDR2 SVGAGI. With 8 bases removed from V and 6 bases from J, the gap between germline ends came to 19 bases. CDR3 length equals 14 residues. The CDR3 loop reads CASGRGGDEDGYTF. The CDR3 DNA reads TGTGCCAGCGGACGGGGGGGAGATGAAGATGGCTACACCTTC.